This T cell receptor beta chain is from a study of cytomegalovirus exposure and HLA in healthy donors (dated by TCRdb to about 2017). With regard to the full study: In an earlier analysis of approximately 500 of the donors, approximately 300 Gb of sequence data and 120 million or so unique TCR beta sequences from 180 million or so T cells were reported. An early release that covered 640 HLA-typed donors contained approximately 300 gigabases of sequencing data and around 85 million unique TCR sequences. The genetic ancestry cluster associated with self-reported Caucasian donors included about 81% of the 398 genotyped donors. The study was designed to test whether signatures of past pathogen exposure could be identified by cataloging public T cell receptors. The study used immunosequencing to profile the T cell repertoires of 666 subjects and linked those repertoires to cytomegalovirus serostatus. Along with the roughly 710-subject first cohort, a separate validation cohort of around 120 different subjects was used. To predict cytomegalovirus infection status, the study combined high-throughput TCR immunosequencing, statistical association of individual TCRs with disease status, and machine learning. In a later analysis, previously published TCR beta repertoires from 666 donors were re-analyzed and high-resolution HLA genotyping was added so that TCR occurrence patterns could be studied. The later analysis used no new phenotypic data to find candidate immune exposures, relying instead on TCR beta sequences and their occurrence across donors. In an earlier analysis of around 540 of the donors, high-throughput TCR beta sequencing was used to judge whether each TCR beta V gene segment behaved as functional or pseudogenic. Donor age, sex, ethnicity and CMV serostatus were compiled together with the repertoire data. A later genetic analysis took genome-wide SNP genotypes for about three fifths of the 666 donors and used that subset as a discovery cohort. Every repertoire in the discovery cohort had been generated on one and the same sequencing platform. HLA typing covered class I and class II loci at four-digit resolution. The number of typed donors differed by locus: about 620-640 for A, B, C, DRB1 and DQB1; approximately 520 for DQA1; approximately 600 for DPA1; and some 450 for DPB1. About five DR-DQ haplotypes were handled as single units for association and clustering, since linkage in the cohort was strong. Across about 380 genotyped donors of the cohort, an average of about 250,000 unique TCR beta nucleotide sequences per donor were sequenced, and roughly 20% of those sequences were non-productive. Overall results and qualifications from the work: In a later analysis, TCR association rates were found to vary across HLA loci, with the most associated TCRs seen for DRB1 alleles and the fewest for HLA-C alleles. Several of the top co-occurrence clusters appeared to be linked to parvovirus B19, influenza, CMV and Epstein-Barr virus, according to a later analysis. A cluster of highly shared sequence variants was judged likely to be a technical artifact of the sequencing pipeline. Three of the identified cytomegalovirus-associated TCR beta chains were confirmed in vitro to be specific for cytomegalovirus antigens. A total of 150 to 200 TCR beta chains were listed by the study as associated with cytomegalovirus. This cohort had only TCR beta chains sequenced, and the lack of alpha or paired-chain data limited which features could be detected. HLA typing was unavailable for some donors at each locus, so association tests used only the typed subset. At a false discovery rate of 0.05, a later analysis linked 15,000 to 20,000 TCR beta sequences to specific HLA alleles. Strong co-occurrence of HLA alleles, especially DR and DQ, made assigning TCR associations to individual alleles difficult. In both the original and validation cohorts, the classifier was reported to diagnose cytomegalovirus status with high specificity and sensitivity. Linkage disequilibrium might explain the correlated functional status among segregating V segments, but an unknown experimental factor could not be excluded. The only immune exposure information available for the cohort was CMV serostatus. Most TCR sequences were seen in very few donors, while some public TCRs were found in many individuals. In a later analysis, HLA-associated TCR beta chains showed more clonal expansion and lower generation probabilities than non-associated chains that were equally common. In a later analysis, most CMV-associated TCR beta chains were found to appear HLA-restricted, with HLA associations seemingly driven largely by CMV exposure. Presence/absence analyses assumed roughly uniform sequencing depth across donors, an assumption that may not hold. A later genetic analysis associated a missense DCLRE1C variant with V-gene and J-gene trimming of TCR beta chains, and an independent cohort replicated the association. It was suggested by the authors that the approach could potentially be generalized to other disease states and immunological phenotypes. Compared with the roughly 700-donor mean, donors in an Asian-associated ancestry cluster had fewer N-insertions in productive TCRs, according to a later genetic analysis. In an earlier analysis of 587 of the donors, most TCR beta V segments appeared in productive rearrangements about 90% or about 30% of the time, broadly matching IMGT annotations. The 87-base-pair reads could not distinguish some IMGT-functional V segments, including TRBV6-2 and TRBV6-3, so those segments were excluded. Because counts were too low, about 18 rarely observed V segments, including chromosome 9 orphons, were excluded from the earlier analysis of roughly 580 of the donors. A further reported finding was that TCR beta sequences accurately predicted the HLA-A and HLA-B alleles for most subjects in the first cohort.

The library was produced with the immunoSEQ multiplex PCR assay. A mixture of 60 forward primers for TCR Vbeta segments and 13 reverse primers for TCR Jbeta segments was used in the multiplex PCR. The CDR3 region of rearranged TCR beta genes was amplified from genomic DNA with a multiplex PCR assay. The Illumina HiSeq System was used to sequence the amplified TCR beta libraries as 87-base-pair reads. The study's own analysis went as follows. A later analysis counted approximately 76 million unique TCR beta chains across the 666 repertoires, and roughly 11 million of these chains were shared by at least two donors. To remove PCR and sequencing errors, raw reads were error-corrected and collapsed into unique sequences using a nearest-neighbor algorithm that merged closely related sequences. To assign V, D and J gene segments, CDR3 sequences were aligned to IMGT reference sequences. Each retained sequence needed at least a six-nucleotide match to both a V gene segment and a J gene segment. A rearrangement counted as productive if the CDR3 had no stop codons and remained in frame with V and J, and every other rearrangement counted as non-productive. CDR3 was defined by IMGT convention, running from the second conserved V-encoded cysteine to the conserved J-encoded phenylalanine. The earlier analysis of fewer than 750 of the donors excluded sequences that lacked an unambiguous match to a single V gene segment. An earlier analysis of fewer than 750 of the donors classified V segments as functional when productive rearrangements were above 56.7% and as segregating when the standard deviation between donors was above 5%. To diagnose cytomegalovirus status from the catalog of TCR beta chain sequences, a statistical classification framework was built. A later analysis assigned V and J genes by comparing TCR nucleotide sequences with IMGT/GENE-DB human TR gene sequences. The TCRdist pipeline was used in a later analysis to assign CDR3 sequences and most-parsimonious VDJ recombination scenarios. In a later analysis, each TCR beta chain was defined by its CDR3 amino acid sequence together with its V-gene family, and reads lacking a unique V-gene family were excluded. As a way to deal with suspected cross-contamination and a sequencing artifact, a later analysis dropped 450 to 600 nucleotide sequences that were highly shared and had low generation probability. In a later analysis, a clonal expansion index was calculated for each public chain from normalized within-repertoire ranks of inferred template counts. In a later analysis, generation probabilities were computed using a VDJ recombination model fitted to out-of-frame rearrangements, and the results were checked against IGoR. Hypergeometric tests were used in a later analysis to score TCR-TCR, TCR-HLA and TCR-CMV co-occurrence, with a repertoire-size bias correction applied to the TCR pairs. False discovery rates were estimated in a later analysis by permuting HLA or CMV assignments 20 times. In a later analysis, co-occurring TCRs were grouped using DBSCAN, and TCRdist sequence similarity was added for clustering within HLA-allele-positive subsets. Co-occurrence clustering excluded repertoires with fewer than 30,000 or more than 120,000 public chains, plus five with anomalous nucleotide sharing. TCRdb obtained this table from immuneACCESS and retained in-frame rearrangements with V and J assigned. These tables miss some clones; where compared with another copy, unresolved V genes account for less than half of the shortfall, and the remainder is unexplained. V and J calls and clone size are given by that table; D and trimming were obtained from the DNA. This sample is represented by more than 200,000 clones; roughly 82% of them were singletons. The ten largest account for 5.5% to 7.5% of the sample.

The germline V gene encodes CDR1 SSHAT and CDR2 FNYEAQ (reference sequence). The CDR3 goes from the cysteine to the phenylalanine over 15 residues. Only the CDR3 part of the read is kept: 45 bases, read in frame from the first base. At the junction V is shortened by 3 bases and J by 2 bases; bases outside the gene matches: 3. The cohort was made up of under 800 healthy bone marrow donors. At the time of sampling, all cohort members were nominally healthy, though unrecorded immune exposures were likely present. The donor tested CMV seropositive and was one of the 289 seropositive cohort members. A peripheral blood sample was provided by each donor, and peripheral blood mononuclear cells were used for TCR beta sequencing. Genomic DNA was extracted from the blood cell samples with the Qiagen DNeasy Blood Extraction Kit. Notes on this clone: The target of this receptor is not known. Base qualities are not at hand, and no much larger clone is one base apart.

The chain employs TRBV7-7 and TRBJ2-2, with 7 junctional bases fitting TRBD2. The TCR was taken from a man in his forties in good health and CMV-seropositive. The sample was PBMCs. The DNA sequence is given as TGTGCCAGCAGCTTTCGCGGGGGAAACACCGGGGAGCTGTTTTTT. This codes for CASSFRGGNTGELFF.